These T cell receptor beta chains were read from a single sample in a study of CD8+CD57+ T cells in acquired aplastic anemia. From the reads, TCRdb called clonotypes with MiXCR, one entry per CDR3 protein. The sample has 86,000 or so distinct CDR3 sequences; about half are singletons. Sequencing was carried out using sorted CD4+, CD8+, or CD8+CD57+ T cells (not recorded which) from PBMCs. These receptors came from a human donor in good health, serving as a control. Both conserved end residues are part of each CDR3. A D gene is named only where the DNA matches it firmly. Where a row states a size, it is once, few, many or the class of an expanded clone; other rows omit it.

v_gene: TRBV7-2
j_gene: TRBJ2-2
abundance: .
d_gene: TRBD2
CDR3aa: CASSLEAGDTGELFF
CDR3nt: TGTGCCAGCAGCCTCGAGGCGGGGGACACCGGGGAGCTGTTTTTT

v_gene: TRBV11-1
j_gene: TRBJ2-7
abundance: .
d_gene: .
CDR3aa: CASSSTIDTPTYEQYF
CDR3nt: TGTGCCAGCAGCTCGACCATCGATACGCCGACCTACGAGCAGTACTTC

v_gene: TRBV7-2
j_gene: TRBJ2-7
abundance: .
d_gene: .
CDR3aa: CASSLRGTAYEQYF
CDR3nt: TGTGCCAGCAGTTTACGCGGTACAGCATACGAGCAGTACTTC

v_gene: TRBV18
j_gene: TRBJ1-3
abundance: few
d_gene: .
CDR3aa: CASSQGGGLVNTIYF
CDR3nt: TGTGCCAGCTCACAGGGAGGCGGTCTTGTAAACACCATATATTTT

v_gene: TRBV6-2/TRBV6-3
j_gene: TRBJ2-3
abundance: once
d_gene: .
CDR3aa: CASSQWGNTDTQYF
CDR3nt: TGTGCCAGCAGTCAATGGGGGAACACAGATACGCAGTATTTT

v_gene: TRBV2
j_gene: TRBJ1-1
abundance: .
d_gene: .
CDR3aa: CASSEGTTNTEAFF
CDR3nt: TGTGCCAGCAGTGAAGGGACAACTAACACTGAAGCTTTCTTT

v_gene: TRBV25-1
j_gene: TRBJ2-3
abundance: many
d_gene: TRBD2
CDR3aa: CASSVSGGAGILTDTQYF
CDR3nt: TGTGCCAGCAGCGTTAGCGGGGGGGCCGGTATCCTGACAGATACGCAGTATTTT

v_gene: TRBV7-9
j_gene: TRBJ1-4
abundance: few
d_gene: TRBD1
CDR3aa: CASSPQGGNEKLFF
CDR3nt: TGTGCCAGCAGCCCACAGGGGGGGAATGAAAAACTGTTTTTT

v_gene: TRBV9
j_gene: TRBJ1-1
abundance: many
d_gene: .
CDR3aa: CASSDGPPGTEAFF
CDR3nt: TGTGCCAGCAGCGACGGACCTCCTGGGACTGAAGCTTTCTTT

v_gene: TRBV20-1
j_gene: TRBJ2-7
abundance: .
d_gene: .
CDR3aa: CSARDNQGTYEQYF
CDR3nt: TGCAGTGCTAGAGATAATCAGGGAACCTACGAGCAGTACTTC

v_gene: TRBV11-2
j_gene: TRBJ1-2
abundance: many
d_gene: TRBD1
CDR3aa: CASSLVAGTGDGYTF
CDR3nt: TGTGCCAGCAGCTTAGTCGCCGGGACAGGGGATGGCTACACCTTC

v_gene: TRBV11-1
j_gene: TRBJ1-5
abundance: .
d_gene: TRBD1
CDR3aa: CASSLAGQYSNQPQHF
CDR3nt: TGTGCCAGCAGCTTAGCGGGACAGTATAGCAATCAGCCCCAGCATTTT

v_gene: TRBV19
j_gene: TRBJ1-2
abundance: once
d_gene: .
CDR3aa: CASSSRSKDYGYTF
CDR3nt: TGTGCCAGTAGTTCCAGGAGTAAGGACTATGGCTACACCTTC

v_gene: TRBV9
j_gene: TRBJ2-3
abundance: many
d_gene: TRBD1
CDR3aa: CASSTQQGEGTDTQYF
CDR3nt: TGTGCCAGCAGCACCCAACAGGGGGAAGGCACAGATACGCAGTATTTT

v_gene: TRBV2
j_gene: TRBJ1-5
abundance: few
d_gene: .
CDR3aa: CASSEEFGVSAQHF
CDR3nt: TGTGCCAGCAGTGAAGAGTTCGGGGTTTCAGCCCAGCATTTT

v_gene: TRBV20-1
j_gene: TRBJ2-7
abundance: many
d_gene: .
CDR3aa: CSALEGTRYEQYF
CDR3nt: TGCAGTGCTCTCGAGGGGACCCGCTACGAGCAGTACTTC

v_gene: TRBV5-5
j_gene: TRBJ1-1
abundance: many
d_gene: .
CDR3aa: CASTTGAEAFF
CDR3nt: TGTGCCAGCACAACAGGCGCTGAAGCTTTCTTT

v_gene: TRBV27
j_gene: TRBJ2-7
abundance: many
d_gene: TRBD1
CDR3aa: CASSLSPGTGVVYEQYF
CDR3nt: TGTGCCAGCAGTTTATCCCCCGGGACAGGGGTGGTCTACGAGCAGTACTTC

v_gene: TRBV6-1
j_gene: TRBJ1-1
abundance: .
d_gene: TRBD1
CDR3aa: CASSGLDRGITEAFF
CDR3nt: TGTGCCAGCAGTGGACTGGACAGGGGAATAACTGAAGCTTTCTTT

v_gene: TRBV2
j_gene: TRBJ1-5
abundance: .
d_gene: .
CDR3aa: CASSEGVYSNQPQHF
CDR3nt: TGTGCCAGCAGTGAAGGGGTTTACAGCAATCAGCCCCAGCATTTT

v_gene: TRBV7-6
j_gene: TRBJ2-1
abundance: many
d_gene: .
CDR3aa: CASVEGGGDEQFF
CDR3nt: TGTGCCAGCGTTGAGGGTGGGGGTGATGAGCAGTTCTTC

v_gene: TRBV29-1
j_gene: TRBJ1-4
abundance: .
d_gene: TRBD1
CDR3aa: CSVAPGQGRSGLFF
CDR3nt: TGCAGCGTGGCGCCGGGACAGGGGAGGAGTGGTCTGTTTTTT

v_gene: TRBV15
j_gene: TRBJ1-2
abundance: .
d_gene: TRBD1
CDR3aa: CATSITGAGNTF
CDR3nt: TGTGCCACCAGCATCACAGGGGCTGGAAACACCTTC

v_gene: TRBV27
j_gene: TRBJ2-7
abundance: .
d_gene: .
CDR3aa: CASSSGDTYAQYF
CDR3nt: TGTGCCAGCAGTTCCGGAGACACCTACGCGCAGTACTTC

v_gene: TRBV9
j_gene: TRBJ2-3
abundance: .
d_gene: TRBD2
CDR3aa: CASSVAPSGGLDTQYF
CDR3nt: TGTGCCAGCAGCGTAGCCCCTAGCGGGGGGCTCGATACGCAGTATTTT

v_gene: TRBV7-6
j_gene: TRBJ2-5
abundance: many
d_gene: .
CDR3aa: CASNSMEETQYF
CDR3nt: TGTGCCAGCAACTCAATGGAAGAGACCCAGTACTTC

v_gene: TRBV24-1
j_gene: TRBJ1-2
abundance: many
d_gene: TRBD1
CDR3aa: CATSDTGTGYGYTF
CDR3nt: TGTGCCACCAGTGATACCGGGACAGGATATGGCTACACCTTC

v_gene: TRBV10-3
j_gene: TRBJ1-3
abundance: .
d_gene: .
CDR3aa: CAISESRDGHSGNTIYF
CDR3nt: TGTGCCATCAGTGAGTCCCGGGACGGCCACTCTGGAAACACCATATATTTT

v_gene: TRBV7-9
j_gene: TRBJ2-7
abundance: many
d_gene: .
CDR3aa: CASSPTDYEQYF
CDR3nt: TGTGCCAGCAGCCCTACAGATTACGAGCAGTACTTC

v_gene: TRBV30
j_gene: TRBJ1-2
abundance: .
d_gene: TRBD1
CDR3aa: CAWSAGTGGGYTF
CDR3nt: TGTGCCTGGAGTGCCGGGACAGGGGGCGGCTACACCTTC

v_gene: TRBV9
j_gene: TRBJ1-1
abundance: many
d_gene: .
CDR3aa: CASSVGGGENTEAFF
CDR3nt: TGTGCCAGCAGCGTAGGAGGAGGGGAGAACACTGAAGCTTTCTTT

v_gene: TRBV28
j_gene: TRBJ1-3
abundance: .
d_gene: .
CDR3aa: CASRIQGTGNTIYF
CDR3nt: TGTGCCAGCAGGATTCAGGGGACTGGAAACACCATATATTTT

v_gene: TRBV2
j_gene: TRBJ1-2
abundance: many
d_gene: TRBD1
CDR3aa: CASSEPDRGTLEGYTF
CDR3nt: TGTGCCAGCAGTGAACCCGACAGGGGGACCTTGGAGGGCTACACCTTC

v_gene: TRBV7-9
j_gene: TRBJ2-5
abundance: .
d_gene: TRBD2
CDR3aa: CASSSLAGGAETQYF
CDR3nt: TGCGCCAGCAGCTCCCTAGCGGGAGGGGCAGAGACCCAGTACTTC

v_gene: TRBV4-1
j_gene: TRBJ2-7
abundance: many
d_gene: .
CDR3aa: CASSHGGRDEQYF
CDR3nt: TGCGCCAGCAGCCATGGTGGACGGGACGAGCAGTACTTC

v_gene: TRBV20-1
j_gene: TRBJ2-7
abundance: many
d_gene: TRBD1
CDR3aa: CSVLPRDREYEQYF
CDR3nt: TGCAGTGTCCTCCCTCGGGACAGGGAGTACGAGCAGTACTTC

v_gene: TRBV19
j_gene: TRBJ1-2
abundance: many
d_gene: .
CDR3aa: CASTPYPGSFILGYTF
CDR3nt: TGTGCCAGTACCCCCTATCCAGGGAGCTTCATCCTTGGCTACACCTTC

v_gene: TRBV20-1
j_gene: TRBJ1-2
abundance: .
d_gene: TRBD1
CDR3aa: CSATPGQGTYGYTF
CDR3nt: TGCAGTGCTACTCCGGGACAGGGGACCTATGGCTACACCTTC

v_gene: TRBV12-3/TRBV12-4
j_gene: TRBJ2-5
abundance: few
d_gene: .
CDR3aa: CASSLGGGQETQYF
CDR3nt: TGTGCCAGCAGTTTAGGCGGAGGGCAAGAGACCCAGTACTTC

v_gene: TRBV15
j_gene: TRBJ2-1
abundance: .
d_gene: .
CDR3aa: CATSRDRDNEQFF
CDR3nt: TGTGCCACCAGCAGAGACCGGGATAATGAGCAGTTCTTC

v_gene: TRBV6-1
j_gene: TRBJ1-6
abundance: many
d_gene: TRBD1
CDR3aa: CASTPDRETSPLHF
CDR3nt: TGTGCCAGCACCCCTGACAGGGAGACTTCACCCCTCCACTTT

v_gene: TRBV13
j_gene: TRBJ1-5
abundance: many
d_gene: .
CDR3aa: CASSLGNNQPQHF
CDR3nt: TGTGCCAGCAGCTTAGGAAACAATCAGCCCCAGCATTTT

v_gene: TRBV7-6
j_gene: TRBJ2-7
abundance: many
d_gene: TRBD2
CDR3aa: CASTLLAGSYEQYF
CDR3nt: TGTGCCAGCACCTTACTAGCGGGGAGCTACGAGCAGTACTTC

v_gene: TRBV10-3
j_gene: TRBJ2-1
abundance: many
d_gene: .
CDR3aa: CAISDPEGNSYNEQFF
CDR3nt: TGTGCCATCAGTGATCCCGAGGGGAACTCCTACAATGAGCAGTTCTTC

v_gene: TRBV29-1
j_gene: TRBJ2-3
abundance: .
d_gene: .
CDR3aa: CSVERDRLYF
CDR3nt: TGCAGCGTTGAACGGGACCGACTTTATTTT

v_gene: TRBV4-3
j_gene: TRBJ1-2
abundance: .
d_gene: TRBD1
CDR3aa: CASSHGNRGGYGYTF
CDR3nt: TGCGCCAGCAGCCACGGAAACAGGGGAGGGTATGGCTACACCTTC

v_gene: TRBV19
j_gene: TRBJ1-4
abundance: .
d_gene: .
CDR3aa: CASSPTGTNEKLFF
CDR3nt: TGTGCCAGTAGTCCAACAGGAACTAATGAAAAACTGTTTTTT

v_gene: TRBV20-1
j_gene: TRBJ1-2
abundance: many
d_gene: .
CDR3aa: CSASSEGGANYGYTF
CDR3nt: TGCAGTGCTAGCTCGGAGGGAGGCGCTAACTATGGCTACACCTTC

v_gene: TRBV11-2
j_gene: TRBJ2-1
abundance: .
d_gene: .
CDR3aa: CASSLGGQVGNEQFF
CDR3nt: TGTGCCAGCAGCTTAGGTGGCCAGGTTGGCAATGAGCAGTTCTTC

v_gene: TRBV24-1
j_gene: TRBJ1-5
abundance: .
d_gene: .
CDR3aa: CATQVASNQPQHF
CDR3nt: TGTGCCACCCAAGTGGCTAGCAATCAGCCCCAGCATTTT

v_gene: TRBV10-1
j_gene: TRBJ2-7
abundance: .
d_gene: .
CDR3aa: CASARFESYEQYF
CDR3nt: TGCGCCAGCGCGCGGTTTGAGTCCTACGAGCAGTACTTC

v_gene: TRBV15
j_gene: TRBJ2-6
abundance: .
d_gene: .
CDR3aa: CATSRDHSGANVLTF
CDR3nt: TGTGCCACCAGCAGAGATCACTCTGGGGCCAACGTCCTGACTTTC

v_gene: TRBV28
j_gene: TRBJ1-5
abundance: few
d_gene: .
CDR3aa: CASSFPDSNQPQHF
CDR3nt: TGTGCCAGCAGTTTTCCGGATAGCAATCAGCCCCAGCATTTT

v_gene: TRBV7-2
j_gene: TRBJ1-1
abundance: .
d_gene: .
CDR3aa: CASSPSRTEAFF
CDR3nt: TGTGCCAGCAGCCCCTCTAGGACTGAAGCTTTCTTT